These 13 T cell receptor beta chains share one sample of origin, sequenced in a study of T cell responses to AZD1222 COVID-19 vaccine. Assay: immunoSEQ multiplex PCR; the TCRdb copy retains only in-frame clones and omits some. The sample includes 100,000 to 150,000 clones, around 86% of them seen just once. This material consisted of peripheral blood, taken 28 days after the second AZD1222 dose. These receptors all come from an adult who received the AZD1222 COVID-19 vaccine.

V and J are TRBV6-5 and TRBJ1-6; tentative D call: TRBD1 (5 bases). Germline V gene lookup returns CDR1 MNHEY and CDR2 SVGAGI. The V and J ends lost 3 bases and 8 bases respectively, with 17 bases between them. There are 16 residues in the CDR3. CDR3 sequence: CASSYGGGRSDSPLHF. CDR3 coding DNA: TGTGCCAGCAGTTATGGCGGGGGTAGGTCAGATTCACCCCTCCACTTT.

The V and J genes are TRBV9 and TRBJ2-3, with 12 positions matching TRBD2. Looked up from germline, CDR1 is SGDLS and CDR2 is YYNGEE. V dropped 1 base and J dropped 3; count of bases not matched to a gene: 3. The CDR3 spans 16 residues. This chain's CDR3 is CASSVSSGGATDTQYF. As DNA, the CDR3 is TGTGCCAGCAGCGTATCTAGCGGGGGGGCAACAGATACGCAGTATTTT.

The chain is built from TRBV28 and TRBJ1-4, with TRBD1 matching over 11 bases. The germline gives CDR1 MDHEN, CDR2 SYDVKM. Unmatched junction bases numbered 5, after V lost 6 bases and J lost 8 bases. The CDR3 extends over 14 amino acids. The CDR3 loop reads CASSGQGAGEKLFF. CDR3 coding DNA: TGTGCCAGCAGCGGACAGGGGGCAGGGGAAAAACTGTTTTTT.

The chain is built from TRBV3-1 (or the pseudogene TRBV3-2) and TRBJ1-1; the D is unclear. Germline V gene lookup returns CDR1 LGHDT and CDR2 YNNKEL (reference sequence). V lost 3 bases and J 4 bases, leaving 9 bases between the germline ends. The CDR3 loop spans 13 amino acids. This CDR3 is CASSHEVGTEAFF. In DNA, the CDR3 is TGTGCCAGCAGCCACGAGGTCGGCACTGAAGCTTTCTTT.

The chain is built from TRBV7-9 and TRBJ1-2; tentative D call: TRBD1 (5 bases). The CDR3 has 16 residues. V was trimmed by 1 base and J by 5 bases, leaving 17 bases between them. Germline CDR1 and CDR2: SEHNR and FQNEAQ (reference sequence). The CDR3 reads CASSLGPREEGYGYTF. In DNA, the CDR3 is TGTGCCAGCAGCTTAGGGCCCAGGGAAGAGGGGTATGGCTACACCTTC.

The CDR3 is CASGTGVRNTEAFF. In DNA form, the CDR3 reads TGTGCTAGTGGTACCGGGGTGAGGAACACTGAAGCTTTCTTT. The chain is built from TRBV12-5 and TRBJ1-1; no firm D call. The CDR3 contains 14 residues. The ends were cut back, 5 bases at V and 1 base at J, with 11 bases in the middle. The germline V gene has CDR1 LGHNT and CDR2 FRNRAP.

This rearrangement joins TRBV4-3 to TRBJ2-3; D ambiguous. The CDR3 is 14 residues long. Deletions cut 0 bases from V and 3 bases from J, with 7 bases between. Germline CDR1 is LGHNA and CDR2 is YSLEER. The CDR3 is CASSQEFRTDTQYF. In DNA, the CDR3 is TGCGCCAGCAGCCAAGAGTTTAGGACAGATACGCAGTATTTT.

The table lists this clone with a count of one. The V and J genes are TRBV3-1 (or the pseudogene TRBV3-2) and TRBJ1-1; 9 bases align to TRBD1. Trimming at V came to 2 bases and at J to 6 bases, leaving 4 bases not matched to a gene. This CDR3 has 14 amino acids. CDR1 and CDR2 from the germline V gene are LGHDT and YNNKEL (reference sequence). The CDR3 loop reads CASSQRDRESEAFF. CDR3 DNA sequence: TGTGCCAGCAGCCAAAGGGACAGGGAGTCTGAAGCTTTCTTT.

This clone was counted a few times. The chain links TRBV5-6 to TRBJ1-1; D not certain. Trimming took off 0 bases at V and 3 bases at J, with 9 bases between the two ends. The germline gives CDR1 SGHDT, CDR2 YYEEEE. The CDR3 spans 14 residues. In DNA form, the CDR3 reads TGTGCCAGCAGCTTGGGATGGGGAGACACTGAAGCTTTCTTT. Amino acids: CASSLGWGDTEAFF. Variable domain in full (rest from reference TRBV5-6 and TRBJ1-1): DAGVTQSPTHLIKTRGQQVTLRCSPKSGHDTVSWYQQALGQGPQFIFQYYEEEERQRGNFPDRFSGHQFPNYSSELNVNALLLGDSALYLCASSLGWGDTEAFFGQGTRLTVV.

The chain links TRBV6-5 to TRBJ2-5; D is ambiguous. The CDR3 covers 13 residues. The V and J ends lost 6 bases and 2 bases respectively, with 10 bases between them. Germline values: CDR1 MNHEY, CDR2 SVGAGI. As DNA, the CDR3 is TGTGCCAGCAGATGGCCTACTCAAGAGACCCAGTACTTC. This translates into CASRWPTQETQYF.

The table lists this clone with a count of one. J is TRBJ2-5 and V is TRBV5-6; D is ambiguous. V shed 1 base and J shed 1 base, with 5 bases lying between them. Germline CDR1 and CDR2: SGHDT and YYEEEE. The CDR3 totals 13 residues. In nucleotides, the CDR3 is TGTGCCAGCAGCTTGTTCAGCCAAGAGACCCAGTACTTC. This translates into CASSLFSQETQYF.

The V and J genes are TRBV5-4 and TRBJ2-5; D is ambiguous. Germline CDR1 SGHNT, CDR2 YYREEE (reference sequence). The ends were cut back, 1 base at V and 0 bases at J, with 7 bases in the middle. The CDR3 spans 14 residues. CDR3 DNA sequence: TGTGCCAGCAGCTTGTGGGTAGACCAAGAGACCCAGTACTTC. This encodes CASSLWVDQETQYF.

The chain joins TRBV27 to TRBJ2-2; the D gene is possibly TRBD1 (6 bases). Germline values: CDR1 MNHEY, CDR2 SMNVEV (reference sequence). Trimming removed 5 bases at V and 4 bases at J, with 11 bases between. The CDR3 contains 14 residues. CDR3 sequence: CASSRQEPTGELFF. The CDR3 DNA is TGTGCCAGCAGTAGACAGGAGCCCACCGGGGAGCTGTTTTTT.